One and the same sample provided the 9 T cell receptor beta chains below, sequenced in a study of OX40 agonist ivuxolimab in advanced cancers. The data were produced by immunoSEQ multiplex PCR, yet TCRdb's version contains in-frame clones alone and is incomplete. This sample has about 96,000 clones, with under 90% found just once. The sample here was CD4+ or CD8+ T cells sorted from blood, taken in a trial of the OX40 agonist ivuxolimab. The receptor source for this set is an adult with an advanced solid tumor such as melanoma, head and neck, liver or kidney cancer.

The rearrangement joins TRBV6-5 to TRBJ2-7; a weak D match, TRBD2 (5 bases). V was cut by 2 bases and J by 7 bases, with 18 bases left in between. The CDR3 covers 15 residues. From germline, CDR1 is MNHEY and CDR2 SVGAGI. The CDR3 nucleotides are TGTGCCAGCAGTTACCGGAGGCCGGATTCGGGGGAGCAGTACTTC. Protein product: CASSYRRPDSGEQYF.

The chain combines TRBV7-9 with TRBJ1-5; TRBD1 agrees at 9 bases. Germline assignment: CDR1 SEHNR and CDR2 FQNEAQ (reference sequence). V was clipped by 5 bases and J by 2 bases; unmatched bases: 10. The CDR3 runs to 17 residues. Written as DNA, the CDR3 is TGTGCCAGCAGCCCGGGGACAGGGAATAGCGGCAATCAGCCCCAGCATTTT. It is translated as CASSPGTGNSGNQPQHF.

The V gene is TRBV23-1, the J gene TRBJ2-7, with D hard to call. TRBV23-1 is noted as an ORF with a role that remains uncertain. Trimming shortened V by 3 bases and J by 3 bases, and 9 bases separated the two germline ends. The CDR3 runs 13 residues. CDR3 loop: CASSHLDNYEQYF. CDR3 sequence (DNA): TGCGCCAGCAGTCATCTAGACAACTACGAGCAGTACTTC.

This clone was observed once. The chain is built from TRBV10-3 and TRBJ2-1; 12 nucleotides agree with TRBD2. V shed 5 bases and J 10 bases; nucleotides not matched to a gene: 12. The CDR3 is 16 amino acids. CDR1 is ENHRY, CDR2 SYGVKD, per germline. CDR3 in amino acids: CAISQPTSGREGEQFF. Here the CDR3 DNA reads TGTGCCATCAGTCAACCGACTAGCGGGAGAGAGGGGGAGCAGTTCTTC.

This clone was observed once. The rearrangement links TRBV7-3 to TRBJ2-1; TRBD1 agrees at 10 bases. The V gene end was trimmed by 3 bases and the J gene end by 6 bases; junction bases not matched to a gene: 5. CDR3 length: 15 amino acids. The germline CDR1 and CDR2 sequences are SGHTA and FQGTGA. CDR3 in DNA: TGTGCCAGCAGCTTCCGGGACAGGGGAGGCAATGAGCAGTTCTTC. It translates to CASSFRDRGGNEQFF.

The rearrangement uses TRBV5-4 and TRBJ2-3, with TRBD2 matching 10 bases. Germline CDR1 is SGHNT and CDR2 is YYREEE (reference sequence). The CDR3 loop spans 19 amino acids. J gave up 2 bases and V 4 bases, and 16 bases lay outside the gene matches. The CDR3 is CASSPSAGPLAGVTDTQYF. CDR3 DNA: TGTGCCAGCAGCCCCTCAGCGGGGCCGCTAGCGGGAGTCACAGATACGCAGTATTTT.

V and J are TRBV7-6 and TRBJ2-3, with D unclear. Germline V lookup: CDR1 SGHVS, CDR2 FNYEAQ. The CDR3 length is 14 residues. V lost 5 bases and J lost 1, with 10 bases in between. This chain's CDR3 is CASSPQRGTDTQYF. Written as DNA, the CDR3 is TGTGCCAGCAGCCCCCAGCGAGGCACAGATACGCAGTATTTT. Combining the CDR3 with reference TRBV7-6 and TRBJ2-3 gives the whole variable domain GAGVSQSPRYKVTKRGQDVALRCDPISGHVSLYWYRQALGQGPEFLTYFNYEAQQDKSGLPNDRFSAERPEGSISTLTIQRTEQRDSAMYRCASSPQRGTDTQYFGPGTRLTVL.

The rearrangement links TRBV21-1 to TRBJ2-7; TRBD1, the D gene given by the table, was not confirmed from the DNA. TRBV21-1 is an annotated pseudogene. The CDR3 length is 17 residues. CDR3 protein: CASSKAAITGGAYEQYF. For the CDR3, the DNA is TGTGCCAGCAGCAAAGCGGCGATAACAGGGGGGGCCTACGAGCAGTACTTC.

The gene calls are TRBV5-1 and TRBJ1-1; tentatively, D is TRBD1 (6 bases). Germline lookup yields CDR1 SGHRS and CDR2 YFSETQ. There are 15 residues in the CDR3. Trimming left V 4 bases short and J 4 bases short, with 17 bases between. The CDR3 sequence: CASSPPGGALTEAFF. The CDR3 bases are TGCGCCAGCAGCCCTCCGGGGGGGGCACTCACTGAAGCTTTCTTT.